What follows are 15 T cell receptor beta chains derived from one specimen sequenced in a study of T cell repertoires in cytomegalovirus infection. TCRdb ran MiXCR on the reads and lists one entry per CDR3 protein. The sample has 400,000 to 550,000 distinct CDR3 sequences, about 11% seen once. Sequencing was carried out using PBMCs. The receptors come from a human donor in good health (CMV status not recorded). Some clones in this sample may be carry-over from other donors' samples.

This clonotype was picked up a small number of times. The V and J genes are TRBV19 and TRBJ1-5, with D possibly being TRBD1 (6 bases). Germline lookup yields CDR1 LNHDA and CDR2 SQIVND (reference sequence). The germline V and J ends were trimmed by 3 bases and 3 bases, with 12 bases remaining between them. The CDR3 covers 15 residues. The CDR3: CASSMGRGPNQPQHF. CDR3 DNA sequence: TGTGCCAGTAGTATGGGCAGGGGACCCAATCAGCCCCAGCATTTT. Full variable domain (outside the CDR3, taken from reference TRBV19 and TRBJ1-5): DGGITQSPKYLFRKEGQNVTLSCEQNLNHDAMYWYRQDPGQGLRLIYYSQIVNDFQKGDIAEGYSVSREKKESFPLTVTSAQKNPTAFYLCASSMGRGPNQPQHFGDGTRLSIL.

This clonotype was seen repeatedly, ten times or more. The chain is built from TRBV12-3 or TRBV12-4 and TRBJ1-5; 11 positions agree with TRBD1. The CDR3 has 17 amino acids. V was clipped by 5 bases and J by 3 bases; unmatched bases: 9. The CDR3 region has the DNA TGTGCCAGCAGTCCCGGGACAGGGGGAAGCTCCAATCAGCCCCAGCATTTT. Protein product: CASSPGTGGSSNQPQHF.

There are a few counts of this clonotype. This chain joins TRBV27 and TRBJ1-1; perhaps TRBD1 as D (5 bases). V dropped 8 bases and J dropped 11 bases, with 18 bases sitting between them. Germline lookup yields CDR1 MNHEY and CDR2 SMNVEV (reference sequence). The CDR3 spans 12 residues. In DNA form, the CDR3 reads TGTGCCAGCTGGAGAGGGGCCGCGGACGCTTTCTTT. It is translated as CASWRGAADAFF.

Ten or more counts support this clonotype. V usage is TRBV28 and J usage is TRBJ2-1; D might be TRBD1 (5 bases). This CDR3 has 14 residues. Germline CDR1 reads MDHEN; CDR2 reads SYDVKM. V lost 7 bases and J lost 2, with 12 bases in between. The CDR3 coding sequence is TGTGCCAGCATAGGGCAGGACACCTACAATGAGCAGTTCTTC. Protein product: CASIGQDTYNEQFF. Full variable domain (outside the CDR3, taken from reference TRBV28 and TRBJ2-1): DVKVTQSSRYLVKRTGEKVFLECVQDMDHENMFWYRQDPGLGLRLIYFSYDVKMKEKGDIPEGYSVSREKKERFSLILESASTNQTSMYLCASIGQDTYNEQFFGPGTRLTVL.

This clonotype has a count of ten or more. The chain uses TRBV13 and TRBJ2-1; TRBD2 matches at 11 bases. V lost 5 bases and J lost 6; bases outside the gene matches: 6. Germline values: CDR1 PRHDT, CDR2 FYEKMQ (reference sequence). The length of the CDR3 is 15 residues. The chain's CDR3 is CASSRLAGLRNEQFF. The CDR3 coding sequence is TGTGCCAGCAGCCGACTAGCGGGACTACGCAATGAGCAGTTCTTC.

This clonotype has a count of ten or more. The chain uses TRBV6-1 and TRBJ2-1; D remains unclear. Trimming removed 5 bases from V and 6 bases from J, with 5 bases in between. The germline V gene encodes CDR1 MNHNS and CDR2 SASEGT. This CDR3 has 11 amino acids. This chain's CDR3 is CASSPGNEQFF. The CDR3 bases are TGTGCCAGCAGTCCGGGCAATGAGCAGTTCTTC.

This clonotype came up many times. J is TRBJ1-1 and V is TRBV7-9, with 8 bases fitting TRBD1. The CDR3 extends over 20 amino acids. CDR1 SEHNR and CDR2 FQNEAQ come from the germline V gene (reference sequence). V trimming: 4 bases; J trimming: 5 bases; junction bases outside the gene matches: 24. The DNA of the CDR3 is TGTGCCAGCAGCTCAACAGCCTACAGGGGGAGGGGGCAAAGGTTAACTGAAGCTTTCTTT. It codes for CASSSTAYRGRGQRLTEAFF.

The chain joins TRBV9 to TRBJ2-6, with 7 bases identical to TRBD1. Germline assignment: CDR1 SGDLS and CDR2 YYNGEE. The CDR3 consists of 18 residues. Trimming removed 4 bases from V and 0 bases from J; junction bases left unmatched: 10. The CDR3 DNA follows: TGTGCCAGCAGCACGAGAGGGACAGCGATCTCTGGGGCCAACGTCCTGACTTTC. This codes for CASSTRGTAISGANVLTF.

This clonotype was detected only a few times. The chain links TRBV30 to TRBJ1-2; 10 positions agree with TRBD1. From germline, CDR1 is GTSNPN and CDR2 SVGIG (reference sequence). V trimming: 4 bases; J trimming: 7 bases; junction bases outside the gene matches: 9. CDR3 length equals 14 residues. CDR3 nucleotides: TGTGCCTGGACCCCGGACAGGGGGGTGGGTGGCTACACCTTC. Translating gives CAWTPDRGVGGYTF. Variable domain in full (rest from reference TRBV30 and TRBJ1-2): SQTIHQWPATLVQPVGSPLSLECTVEGTSNPNLYWYRQAAGRGLQLLFYSVGIGQISSEVPQNLSASRPQDRQFILSSKKLLLSDSGFYLCAWTPDRGVGGYTFGSGTRLTVV.

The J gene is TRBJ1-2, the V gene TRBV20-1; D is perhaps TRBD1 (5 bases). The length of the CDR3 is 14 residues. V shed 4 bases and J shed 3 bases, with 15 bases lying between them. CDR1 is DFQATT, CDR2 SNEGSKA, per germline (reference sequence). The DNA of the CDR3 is TGCAGTGCTAAAGGACACGGACTGGACTATGGCTACACCTTC. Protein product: CSAKGHGLDYGYTF.

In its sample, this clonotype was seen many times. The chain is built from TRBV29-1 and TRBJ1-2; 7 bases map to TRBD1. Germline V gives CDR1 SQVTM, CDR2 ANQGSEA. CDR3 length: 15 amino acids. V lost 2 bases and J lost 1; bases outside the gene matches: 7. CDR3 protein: CSVELDRALNYGYTF. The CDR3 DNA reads TGCAGCGTTGAACTCGACAGGGCCCTTAACTATGGCTACACCTTC.

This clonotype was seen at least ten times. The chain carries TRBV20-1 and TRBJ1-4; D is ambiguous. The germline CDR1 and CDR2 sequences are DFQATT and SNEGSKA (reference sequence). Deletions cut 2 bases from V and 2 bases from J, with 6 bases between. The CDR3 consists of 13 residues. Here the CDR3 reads CSARHPTNEKLFF. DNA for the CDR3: TGCAGTGCTAGACACCCCACTAATGAAAAACTGTTTTTT.

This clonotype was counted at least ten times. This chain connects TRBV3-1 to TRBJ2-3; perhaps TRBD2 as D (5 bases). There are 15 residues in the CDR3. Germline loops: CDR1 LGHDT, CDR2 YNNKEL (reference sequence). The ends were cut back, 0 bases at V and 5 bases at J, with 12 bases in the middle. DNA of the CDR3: TGTGCCAGCAGCCAAGATCTAGCCGGTGGAGATACGCAGTATTTT. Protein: CASSQDLAGGDTQYF.

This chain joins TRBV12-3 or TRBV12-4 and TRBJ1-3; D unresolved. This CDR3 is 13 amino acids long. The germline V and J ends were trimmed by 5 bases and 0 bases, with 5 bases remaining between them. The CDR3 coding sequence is TGTGCCAGCAGTATTTACTCTGGAAACACCATATATTTT. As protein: CASSIYSGNTIYF.

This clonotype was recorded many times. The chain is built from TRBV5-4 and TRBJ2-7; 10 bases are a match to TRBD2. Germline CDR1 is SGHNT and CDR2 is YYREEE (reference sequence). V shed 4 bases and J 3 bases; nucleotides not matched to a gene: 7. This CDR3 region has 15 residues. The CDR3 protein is CASSIRTSGGYEQYF. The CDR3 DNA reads TGTGCCAGCAGCATCCGGACTAGCGGTGGCTACGAGCAGTACTTC.